The 4 T cell receptor gamma chains reported below all come from one sample, sequenced in a study of intestinal T cells in coeliac disease. Genomic DNA came from ten roughly 5-µm formalin-fixed paraffin-embedded scrolls per case. TRG repertoires were amplified with LymphoTrack primers from roughly 0.2 ug of biopsy DNA. With CATT, TCRdb re-called clones from the multiplex PCR reads. The sample lists roughly 880 gamma-chain clones; 45% to 55% were seen once. The sequenced material came from a duodenal biopsy. These receptors came from a human donor with celiac disease.

This rearrangement joins TRGV4 to TRGJ1 or TRGJ2. Germline loops: CDR1 EGSTGY, CDR2 YDSYTSSV. The CDR3 is 15 amino acids. Trimming removed 5 bases from V and 3 bases from J; junction bases left unmatched: 13. Here the CDR3 reads CATWGLKRFYYKKLF. Here the CDR3 DNA reads TGTGCCACCTGGGGATTAAAGAGATTTTATTATAAGAAACTCTTT.

The sample holds a few counts of this clone. A read error may explain this, as a much larger clone is one base away. Other nucleotide sequences in the sample specify the same CDR3. The chain has TRGV10 and TRGJ1 or TRGJ2. TRGV10 is an open reading frame whose function is uncertain. This CDR3 spans 11 amino acids. Unmatched junction bases numbered 9, after V lost 8 bases and J lost 10 bases. The CDR3 DNA reads as TGTGCTGCGTGGGAACTTGGGAAGAAACTCTTT. Its protein product is CAAWELGKKLF.

This chain joins TRGV4 and TRGJ1 or TRGJ2. V shed 1 base and J 13 bases; nucleotides not matched to a gene: 19. There are 15 residues in the CDR3. Germline CDR1 is EGSTGY and CDR2 is YDSYTSSV. DNA for the CDR3: TGTGCCACCTGGGATGGTTGGTACGAAGGGATAAGCAAACTCTTT. Amino acids: CATWDGWYEGISKLF.

The chain has TRGV10 and TRGJ1 or TRGJ2. TRGV10 is an ORF for which the function is uncertain. The CDR3 is 13 residues long. With 8 bases clipped from V and 3 bases from J, the junction kept 8 bases outside the gene matches. This CDR3 is CAAWIEPYYKKLF. CDR3 DNA: TGTGCTGCGTGGATTGAGCCTTATTATAAGAAACTCTTT.